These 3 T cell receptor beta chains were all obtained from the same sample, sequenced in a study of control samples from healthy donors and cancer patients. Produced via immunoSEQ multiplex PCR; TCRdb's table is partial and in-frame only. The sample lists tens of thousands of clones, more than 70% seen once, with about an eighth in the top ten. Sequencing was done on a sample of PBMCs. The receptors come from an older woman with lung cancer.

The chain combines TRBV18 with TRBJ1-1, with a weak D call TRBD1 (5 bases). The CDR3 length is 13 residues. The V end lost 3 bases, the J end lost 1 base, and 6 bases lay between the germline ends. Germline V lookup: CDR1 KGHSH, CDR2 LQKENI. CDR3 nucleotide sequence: TGTGCCAGCTCACCCGGACAGAACACTGAAGCTTTCTTT. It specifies CASSPGQNTEAFF.

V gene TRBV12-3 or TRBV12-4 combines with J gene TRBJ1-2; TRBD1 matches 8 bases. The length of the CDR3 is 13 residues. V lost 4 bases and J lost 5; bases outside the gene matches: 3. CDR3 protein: CASSWTGSYGYTF. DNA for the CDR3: TGTGCCAGCAGTTGGACAGGGAGTTATGGCTACACCTTC.

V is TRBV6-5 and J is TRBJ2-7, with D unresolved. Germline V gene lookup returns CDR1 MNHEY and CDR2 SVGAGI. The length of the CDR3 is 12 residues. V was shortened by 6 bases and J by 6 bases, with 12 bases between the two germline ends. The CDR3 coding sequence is TGTGCCAGCAGGATATCTACGGTCGAGCAGTACTTC. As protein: CASRISTVEQYF.